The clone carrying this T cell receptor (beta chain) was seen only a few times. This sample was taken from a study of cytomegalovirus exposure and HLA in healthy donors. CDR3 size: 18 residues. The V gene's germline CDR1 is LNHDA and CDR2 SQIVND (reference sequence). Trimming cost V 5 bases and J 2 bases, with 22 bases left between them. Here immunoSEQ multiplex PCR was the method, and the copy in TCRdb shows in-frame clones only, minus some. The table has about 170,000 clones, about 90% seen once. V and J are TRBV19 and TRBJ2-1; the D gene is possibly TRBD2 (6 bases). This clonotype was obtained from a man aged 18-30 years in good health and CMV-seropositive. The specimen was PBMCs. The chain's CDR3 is CASSPREGRLVAYNEQFF. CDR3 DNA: TGTGCCAGTAGTCCGCGAGAGGGGAGACTAGTAGCCTACAATGAGCAGTTCTTC.